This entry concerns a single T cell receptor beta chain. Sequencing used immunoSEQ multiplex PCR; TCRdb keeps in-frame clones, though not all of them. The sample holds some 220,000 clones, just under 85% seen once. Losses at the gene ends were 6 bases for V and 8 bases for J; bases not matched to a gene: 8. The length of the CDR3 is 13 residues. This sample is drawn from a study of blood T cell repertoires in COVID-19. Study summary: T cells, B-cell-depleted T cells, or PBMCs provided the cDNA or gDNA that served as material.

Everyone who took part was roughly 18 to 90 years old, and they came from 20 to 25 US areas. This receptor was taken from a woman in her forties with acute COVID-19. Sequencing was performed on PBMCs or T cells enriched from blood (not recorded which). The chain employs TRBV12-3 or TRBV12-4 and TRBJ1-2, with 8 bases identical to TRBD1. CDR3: CASSLTGGEGYTF. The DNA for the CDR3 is TGTGCCAGCAGCTTAACAGGGGGAGAGGGCTACACCTTC.